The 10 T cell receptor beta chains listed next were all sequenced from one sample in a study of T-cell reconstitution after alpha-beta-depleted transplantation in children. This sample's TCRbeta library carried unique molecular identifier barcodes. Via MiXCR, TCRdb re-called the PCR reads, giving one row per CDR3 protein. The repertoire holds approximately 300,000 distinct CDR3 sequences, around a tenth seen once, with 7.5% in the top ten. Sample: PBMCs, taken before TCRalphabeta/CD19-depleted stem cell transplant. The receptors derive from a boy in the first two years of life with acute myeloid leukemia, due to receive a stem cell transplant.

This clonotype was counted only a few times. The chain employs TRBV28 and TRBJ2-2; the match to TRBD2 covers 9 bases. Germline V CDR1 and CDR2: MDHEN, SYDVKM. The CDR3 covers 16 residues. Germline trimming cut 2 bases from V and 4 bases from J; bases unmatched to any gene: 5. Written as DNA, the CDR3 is TGTGCCAGCAGTTTAAGGCTAGCGGGGTCCACCGGGGAGCTGTTTTTT. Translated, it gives CASSLRLAGSTGELFF. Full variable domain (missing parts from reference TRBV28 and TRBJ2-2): DVKVTQSSRYLVKRTGEKVFLECVQDMDHENMFWYRQDPGLGLRLIYFSYDVKMKEKGDIPEGYSVSREKKERFSLILESASTNQTSMYLCASSLRLAGSTGELFFGEGSRLTVL.

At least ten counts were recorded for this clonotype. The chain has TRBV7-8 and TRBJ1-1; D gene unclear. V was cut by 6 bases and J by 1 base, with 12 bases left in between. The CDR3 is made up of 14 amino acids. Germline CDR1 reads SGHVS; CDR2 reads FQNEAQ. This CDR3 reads CASRLGNRNTEAFF. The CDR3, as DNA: TGTGCCAGCAGGCTGGGAAACAGGAACACTGAAGCTTTCTTT.

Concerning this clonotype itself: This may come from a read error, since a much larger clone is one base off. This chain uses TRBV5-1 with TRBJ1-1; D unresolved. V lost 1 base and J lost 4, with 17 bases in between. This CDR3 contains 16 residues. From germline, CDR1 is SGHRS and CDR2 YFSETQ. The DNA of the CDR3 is TGCGCCAGCAGCTTGAGCCTCTCCGGTGTGGGCACTGAAGCTTTCTTT. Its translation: CASSLSLSGVGTEAFF.

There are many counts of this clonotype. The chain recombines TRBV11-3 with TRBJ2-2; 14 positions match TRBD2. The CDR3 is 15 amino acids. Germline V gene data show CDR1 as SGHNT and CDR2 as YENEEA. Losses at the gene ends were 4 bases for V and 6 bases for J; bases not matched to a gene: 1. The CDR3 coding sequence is TGTGCCAGCAGCTCGGGACTAGCGGGGGCCGGGGAGCTGTTTTTT. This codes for CASSSGLAGAGELFF. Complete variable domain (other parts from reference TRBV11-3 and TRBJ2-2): EAGVVQSPRYKIIEKKQPVAFWCNPISGHNTLYWYLQNLGQGPELLIRYENEEAVDDSQLPKDRFSAERLKGVDSTLKIQPAELGDSAVYLCASSSGLAGAGELFFGEGSRLTVL.

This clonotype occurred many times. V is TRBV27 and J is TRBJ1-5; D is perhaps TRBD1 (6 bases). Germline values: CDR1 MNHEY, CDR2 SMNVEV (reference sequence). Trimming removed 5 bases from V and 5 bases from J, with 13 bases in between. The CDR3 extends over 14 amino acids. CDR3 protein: CASSPDSFHQPQHF. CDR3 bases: TGTGCCAGCAGTCCGGACAGTTTCCATCAGCCCCAGCATTTT.

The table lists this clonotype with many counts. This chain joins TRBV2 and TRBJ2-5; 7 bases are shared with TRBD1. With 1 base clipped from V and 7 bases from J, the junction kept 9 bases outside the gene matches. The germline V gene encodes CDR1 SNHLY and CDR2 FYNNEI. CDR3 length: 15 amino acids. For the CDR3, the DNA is TGTGCCAGCAGTGAAGGGACAGGCCCTCGCGGGACCCAGTACTTC. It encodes CASSEGTGPRGTQYF. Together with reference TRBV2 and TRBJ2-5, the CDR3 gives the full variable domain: EPEVTQTPSHQVTQMGQEVILRCVPISNHLYFYWYRQILGQKVEFLVSFYNNEISEKSEIFDDQFSVERPDGSNFTLKIRSTKLEDSAMYFCASSEGTGPRGTQYFGPGTRLLVL.

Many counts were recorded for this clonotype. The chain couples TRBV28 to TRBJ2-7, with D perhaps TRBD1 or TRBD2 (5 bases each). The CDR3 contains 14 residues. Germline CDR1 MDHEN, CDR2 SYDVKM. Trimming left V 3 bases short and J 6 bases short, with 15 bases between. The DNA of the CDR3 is TGTGCCAGCAGTTTGCGGAACGGGGCGTCCGAGCAGTACTTC. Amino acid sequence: CASSLRNGASEQYF.

CDR3 protein: CASSGGLAGGEQYF. The CDR3, as DNA: TGTGCCAGCAGCGGGGGACTAGCGGGAGGCGAGCAGTACTTC. This chain uses TRBV6-2 or TRBV6-3 with TRBJ2-7; 15 bases line up with TRBD2. Per the germline V gene, CDR1 is MNHEY and CDR2 is SVGEGT. CDR3 length: 14 residues. Trimming took 6 bases from V and 6 from J; bases not matched to a gene: 3.

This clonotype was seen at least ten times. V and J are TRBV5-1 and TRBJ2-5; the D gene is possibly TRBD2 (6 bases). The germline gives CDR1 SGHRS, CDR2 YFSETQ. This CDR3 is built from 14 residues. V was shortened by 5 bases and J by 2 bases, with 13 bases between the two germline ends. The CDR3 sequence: CASRRDSIQETQYF. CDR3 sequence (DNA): TGCGCCAGCAGGCGGGATTCCATACAAGAGACCCAGTACTTC.

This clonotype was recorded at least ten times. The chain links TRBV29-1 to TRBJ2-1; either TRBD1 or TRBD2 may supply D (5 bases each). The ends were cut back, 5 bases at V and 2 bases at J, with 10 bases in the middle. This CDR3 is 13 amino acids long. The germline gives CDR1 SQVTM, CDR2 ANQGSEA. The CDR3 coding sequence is TGCAGCGTTCGGGGCCAAACCTACAATGAGCAGTTCTTC. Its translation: CSVRGQTYNEQFF.